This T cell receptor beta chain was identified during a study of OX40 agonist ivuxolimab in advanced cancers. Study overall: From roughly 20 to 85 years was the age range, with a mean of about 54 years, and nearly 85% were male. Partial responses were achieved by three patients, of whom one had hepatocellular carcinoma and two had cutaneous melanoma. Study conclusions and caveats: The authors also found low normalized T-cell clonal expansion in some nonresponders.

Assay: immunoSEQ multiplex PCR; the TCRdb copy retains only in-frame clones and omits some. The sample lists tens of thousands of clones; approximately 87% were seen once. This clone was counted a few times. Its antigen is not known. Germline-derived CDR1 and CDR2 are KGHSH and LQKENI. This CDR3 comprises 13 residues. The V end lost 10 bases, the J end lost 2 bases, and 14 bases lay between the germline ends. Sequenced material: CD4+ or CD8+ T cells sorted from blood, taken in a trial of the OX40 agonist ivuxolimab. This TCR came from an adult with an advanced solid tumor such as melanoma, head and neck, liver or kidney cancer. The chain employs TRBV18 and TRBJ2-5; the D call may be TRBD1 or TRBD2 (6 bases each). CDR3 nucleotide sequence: TGTGCCACCGCGAGGGGGGAGCAAGAGACCCAGTACTTC. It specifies CATARGEQETQYF.